These T cell receptor beta chains were read from a single sample in a study of shared clonotypes between healthy human individuals. Repertoires were generated with immunoSEQ multiplex PCR, while TCRdb's copy carries only in-frame clones and drops some. The sample lists about 1 million clones, more than 60% occurring once. Sequenced input: memory CD4+ T cells sorted from blood. All receptors come from a man between 18 and 35 years old in good health. The CDR3 runs from the conserved cysteine through the conserved F or W. Fields, in order: V gene, CDR3 protein.

>TRBV7-2
CASSSTGSGANVLTF
>TRBV7-2
CASSLVGDTKNIQYF
>TRBV7-9
CASVRDFSGNTIYF
>TRBV5-1
CASSLASGYNEQFF
>TRBV4-3
CASSQDPQGSYGYTF
>TRBV5-6
CASSSGTGKRGYEQYF
>TRBV9
CASSVDLDRVANTIYF
>TRBV6-5
CASRETVATNEKLFF
>TRBV7-9
CASSFWTGGKEKLFF
>TRBV28
CASSLRLANTGELFF
>TRBV6-5
CASRDRVTGELFF
>TRBV6-6
CASSYGPESEQYF
>TRBV9
CASSVSELETQYF
>TRBV18
CASSPVLAGEQYF
>TRBV10-2
CASSGGQGGSSYNEQFF
>TRBV7-4
CASSLRLMNTEAFF
>TRBV6-6
CASSNTGGSDDYGYTF
>TRBV30
CAWSPILAGAYEQYF
>TRBV7-3
CASSLGPGGNEQFF
>TRBV5-1
CASSLGGGSMDEQFF
>TRBV6-8
CASRGLAGMETQYF
>TRBV18
CASSLQGAVYGYTF
>TRBV30
CAWRGVGNTQYF
>TRBV14
CASSQLSFRDNEQFF
>TRBV5-4
CASSLDRYSYEQYF
>TRBV28
CASSSGRFWGTENSPLHF